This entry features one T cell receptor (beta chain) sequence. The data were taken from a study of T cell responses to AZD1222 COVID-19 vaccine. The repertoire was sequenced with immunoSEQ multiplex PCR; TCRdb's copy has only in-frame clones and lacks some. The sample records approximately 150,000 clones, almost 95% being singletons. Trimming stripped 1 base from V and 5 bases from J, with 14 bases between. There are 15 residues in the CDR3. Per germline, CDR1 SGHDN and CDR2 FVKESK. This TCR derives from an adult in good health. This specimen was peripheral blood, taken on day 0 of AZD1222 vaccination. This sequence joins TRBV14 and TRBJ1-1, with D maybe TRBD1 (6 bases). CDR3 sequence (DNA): TGTGCCAGCAGCCAAGTTTCAGGGGCGGGTACTGAAGCTTTCTTT. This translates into CASSQVSGAGTEAFF.